The clone carrying this TCR beta chain was detected many times. TCRdb re-derived calls from the 5' RACE reads in MiXCR, one entry per CDR3 protein. The table has about 76,000 distinct CDR3 sequences, approximately 10% seen once. These data are taken from a study of early T cells in non-severe SARS-CoV-2 infection. Looking at the study overall: It was bulk RNA from unsorted whole blood that was sequenced, and the chains were unpaired.

The CDR3 runs to 16 residues. Germline lookup yields CDR1 LNHDA and CDR2 SQIVND (reference sequence). The V gene lost 8 bases and the J gene lost 0 bases, with 17 bases spanning the gap. The sequenced sample consisted of whole blood. This TCR was sampled from an adult who was a healthcare worker with PCR-confirmed SARS-CoV-2 infection or an uninfected control (not recorded which). J is TRBJ1-5 and V is TRBV19, with a tentative D call TRBD1 (5 bases). CDR3 residues: CASLGPDKYSNQPQHF. CDR3 bases: TGTGCCAGTTTGGGACCTGATAAGTATAGCAATCAGCCCCAGCATTTT.